The 11 T cell receptor beta chains presented below share a single source sample, sequenced in a study of identical twins. One entry per CDR3 protein, called by TCRdb with MiXCR from the 5' RACE reads. The sample carries roughly 480,000 distinct CDR3 sequences, 20% to 25% recorded once. This same sample was also taken into another study, of T cells expressing NK-cell markers.

Sequenced input: CD4+ T cells sorted from blood. The receptors were sampled from a woman younger than 30 in good health.

This chain links TRBV20-1 with TRBJ1-2; D is ambiguous. The CDR3 is made up of 10 amino acids. In germline, CDR1 is DFQATT, CDR2 SNEGSKA (reference sequence). V was pared by 7 bases and J by 4 bases, with 7 bases between. The CDR3 sequence: CSGGSYGYTF. The CDR3, as DNA: TGCAGTGGCGGGAGCTATGGCTACACCTTC.

J is TRBJ2-5 and V is TRBV29-1; D is possibly TRBD1 or TRBD2 (5 bases each). Germline V gives CDR1 SQVTM, CDR2 ANQGSEA. The V end was cut by 5 bases, the J end by 4 bases, with 17 bases between. This CDR3 has 14 amino acids. CDR3 coding DNA: TGCAGCGTTAGTATCGGGACCGCCGGAGAGACCCAGTACTTC. Protein: CSVSIGTAGETQYF.

This clonotype was seen only a few times. The rearrangement uses TRBV5-1 and TRBJ1-1, with D perhaps TRBD1 (5 bases). The V gene's germline CDR1 is SGHRS and CDR2 YFSETQ. There are 13 residues in the CDR3. V was cut by 2 bases and J by 6 bases, with 11 bases left in between. CDR3 amino acids: CASSFQGWPEAFF. The CDR3 nucleotides read TGCGCCAGCAGCTTTCAGGGATGGCCTGAAGCTTTCTTT.

This clonotype has a handful of counts. CDR3 DNA sequence: TGTGCCAGTAGCACAGGGGTTCCCTACGAGCAGTACTTC. Protein sequence: CASSTGVPYEQYF. V is TRBV19 and J is TRBJ2-7; 7 positions agree with TRBD1. This CDR3 spans 13 amino acids. J gave up 2 bases and V 6 bases, and 4 bases lay outside the gene matches. CDR1 and CDR2 from the germline V gene are LNHDA and SQIVND (reference sequence).

The sample holds a few counts of this clonotype. J is TRBJ2-5 and V is TRBV14; D tentatively fits TRBD1 or TRBD2 (5 bases each). Per germline, CDR1 SGHDN and CDR2 FVKESK. The CDR3 is made up of 16 amino acids. V gave up 4 bases and J gave up 5 bases, with 20 bases separating them. The CDR3 reads CASSPPGATTWETQYF. The DNA for the CDR3 is TGTGCCAGCAGCCCGCCCGGGGCCACCACCTGGGAGACCCAGTACTTC.

J is TRBJ2-2 and V is TRBV10-3; D is possibly TRBD1 or TRBD2 (5 bases each). The germline gives CDR1 ENHRY, CDR2 SYGVKD. Trimming cost V 3 bases and J 5 bases, with 19 bases left between them. The CDR3 sequence is 17 residues long. The CDR3 region has the DNA TGTGCCATCAGTGAATGGGATGGGGGAGCTGGGACCGGGGAGCTGTTTTTT. Translating gives CAISEWDGGAGTGELFF.

This clonotype was seen only a few times. The rearrangement joins TRBV12-3 or TRBV12-4 to TRBJ2-3; possible D gene TRBD1, 5 bases. The CDR3 spans 12 residues. The germline V and J ends were trimmed by 3 bases and 7 bases, with 8 bases remaining between them. CDR3 in DNA: TGTGCCAGCAGTTTTGCAGGGAATACGCAGTATTTT. Translation: CASSFAGNTQYF.

This clonotype occurred a few times. V is TRBV6-5 and J is TRBJ1-3; D might be TRBD1 (5 bases). The CDR3 totals 15 residues. Per the germline V gene, CDR1 is MNHEY and CDR2 is SVGAGI. Trimming removed 2 bases from V and 0 bases from J, with 8 bases in between. The CDR3 sequence is CASSYRQRSGNTIYF. The CDR3 nucleotides read TGTGCCAGCAGTTACCGACAGCGCTCTGGAAACACCATATATTTT.

There are a few counts of this clonotype. This chain connects TRBV20-1 to TRBJ2-3; 7 bases are a match to TRBD2. CDR1 and CDR2 from the germline V gene are DFQATT and SNEGSKA (reference sequence). J lost 4 bases, V lost 5 bases, and 6 bases had no gene match. The CDR3 spans 13 residues. The CDR3 sequence: CSAVRLAADTQYF. The CDR3 DNA reads as TGCAGTGCTGTTAGACTAGCAGCAGATACGCAGTATTTT.

This clonotype was counted between two and nine times. The genes are TRBV10-3 and TRBJ2-1; a possible D gene is TRBD2 (5 bases). The V end was cut by 8 bases, the J end by 3 bases, with 8 bases between. The germline V gene has CDR1 ENHRY and CDR2 SYGVKD. This CDR3 spans 12 amino acids. For the CDR3, the DNA is TGTGCCATCGCCCGGGACTACAATGAGCAGTTCTTC. It encodes CAIARDYNEQFF.

The rearrangement uses TRBV20-1 and TRBJ2-5, with D perhaps TRBD1 or TRBD2 (5 bases each). Trimming shortened V by 0 bases and J by 5 bases, and 13 bases separated the two germline ends. The CDR3 is made up of 14 amino acids. Germline V gene lookup returns CDR1 DFQATT and CDR2 SNEGSKA (reference sequence). CDR3 sequence reads: CSAREGQGGETQYF. CDR3 DNA sequence: TGCAGTGCTAGAGAGGGGCAGGGCGGGGAGACCCAGTACTTC.